This T cell receptor beta chain was retrieved from a study of blood T cell repertoires in COVID-19. Per the authors' pipeline: From reference gene primer amplification, estimates of nucleated cell counts were derived. The data were produced by immunoSEQ multiplex PCR, yet TCRdb's version contains in-frame clones alone and is incomplete. Clonal size and the V and J genes are those of that table, whereas D and trimming came from the DNA. The repertoire holds some 41,000 clones, with 88% as singletons. In germline, CDR1 is ENHRY, CDR2 SYGVKD. Trimming stripped 3 bases from V and 5 bases from J, with 12 bases between. The CDR3 totals 14 residues.

This sequence originates from a man aged 55 to 70 with active COVID-19. This sequence joins TRBV10-3 and TRBJ2-3; D not resolved. Sequencing was performed on peripheral blood. CDR3 DNA sequence: TGTGCCATCAGTGACAAAGAGTTGGTAGATACGCAGTATTTT. This translates into CAISDKELVDTQYF.